What follows describes a single TCR beta chain. This record belongs to a study of shared clonotypes between healthy human individuals. Study in general: Each donor's CD4 naive and CD4 memory cells filled three plates apiece, CD8 naive two, and CD8 memory one.

Trimming at V came to 3 bases and at J to 5 bases, leaving 3 bases not matched to a gene. The CDR3 spans 14 residues. Germline-derived CDR1 and CDR2 are SGHVS and FQNEAQ. As originally analysed: ImmunoSEQ output held junction-only sequences without quality scores, so filtering differed. Sequenced by immunoSEQ multiplex PCR; TCRdb stores in-frame clones only, minus some. For V, J and clone size, that table is used; D and trimming come from the DNA. The top ten clones hold 0.3% to 0.45% of a sample with over a million clones, just under 99% of them seen once. The TCR comes from a man younger than 40 in good health. Sequencing input: naive CD4+ T cells sorted from blood. Regarding subset: CD45RA+ positively selected. The genes are TRBV7-8 and TRBJ2-1, with 8 bases identical to TRBD2. The CDR3 sequence is CASSFSSGHNEQFF. DNA of the CDR3: TGTGCCAGCAGCTTTTCTAGCGGGCACAATGAGCAGTTCTTC.